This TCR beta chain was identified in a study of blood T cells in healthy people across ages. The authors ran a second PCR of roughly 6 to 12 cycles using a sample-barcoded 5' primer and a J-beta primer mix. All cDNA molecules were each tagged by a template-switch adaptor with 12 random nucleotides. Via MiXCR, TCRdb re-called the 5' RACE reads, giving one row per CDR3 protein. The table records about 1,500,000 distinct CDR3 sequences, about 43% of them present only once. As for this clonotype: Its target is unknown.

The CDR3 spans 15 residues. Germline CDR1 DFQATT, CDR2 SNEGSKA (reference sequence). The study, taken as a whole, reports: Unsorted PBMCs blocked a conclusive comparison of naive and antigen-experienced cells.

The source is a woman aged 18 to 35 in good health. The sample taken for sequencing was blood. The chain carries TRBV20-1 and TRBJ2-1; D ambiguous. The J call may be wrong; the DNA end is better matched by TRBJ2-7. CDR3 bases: TGCAGTGCTAGAGATCCAGGCCTCTACTACAATGAGCAGTACTTC. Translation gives CSARDPGLYYNEQYF.